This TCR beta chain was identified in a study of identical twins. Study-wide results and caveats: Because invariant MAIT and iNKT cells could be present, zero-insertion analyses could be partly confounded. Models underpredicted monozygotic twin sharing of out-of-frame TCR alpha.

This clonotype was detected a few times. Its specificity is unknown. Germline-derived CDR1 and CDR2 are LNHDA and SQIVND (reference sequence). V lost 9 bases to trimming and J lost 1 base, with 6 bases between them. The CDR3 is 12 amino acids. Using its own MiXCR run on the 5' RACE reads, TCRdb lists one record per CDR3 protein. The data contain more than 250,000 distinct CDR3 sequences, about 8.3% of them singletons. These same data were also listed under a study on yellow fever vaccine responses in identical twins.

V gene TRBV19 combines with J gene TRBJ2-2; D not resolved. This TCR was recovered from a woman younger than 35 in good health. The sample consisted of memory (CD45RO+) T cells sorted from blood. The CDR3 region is CASNRNTGELFF. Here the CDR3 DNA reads TGTGCCAGCAACCGGAACACCGGGGAGCTGTTTTTT.